The entry below describes one TCR beta chain. Its antigen is still unknown. Germline CDR1 and CDR2: SGHRS and YFSETQ. The CDR3 contains 14 residues. Trimming removed 0 bases at V and 3 bases at J, with 7 bases between. This specimen belongs to a study of T cell responses to AZD1222 COVID-19 vaccine. The assay was immunoSEQ multiplex PCR, and TCRdb's table has in-frame clones only and misses some. The table has about 84,000 clones, roughly 85% seen once; the top ten hold 11%. Second-dose timings of about 4 or about 12 weeks were pooled. Findings and limits, study-wide: Baseline seropositivity occurred in only six AZD1222 recipients. Donor demographics were predominantly white British with a female majority; clonal diversity may be underestimated. Mapped onto spike, vaccine-associated CD4 TCRs spanned it and were dominant at 160-218 and 743-854.

The sequenced sample was peripheral blood, obtained 28 days after the second AZD1222 dose. This chain connects TRBV5-1 to TRBJ1-5; no definite D call. The TCR originated in an adult who received the AZD1222 COVID-19 vaccine. The CDR3 region has the DNA TGCGCCAGCAGCTTGGGCGAACTCAATCAGCCCCAGCATTTT. Amino acids: CASSLGELNQPQHF.